This T cell receptor beta chain was recovered during a study of T cell responses to AZD1222 COVID-19 vaccine. Method: immunoSEQ multiplex PCR; TCRdb's copy keeps in-frame clones and lacks some. The repertoire holds 130,000 or so clones, over 90% seen once, with about 0.91% in the top ten. The germline V gene has CDR1 SGHAT and CDR2 FQNNGV. The trim removed 0 bases at V and 5 bases at J, leaving 7 bases unmatched. This CDR3 comprises 17 residues. A word on this clone: Antigen: not known.

Study outcomes and limitations: Across the whole spike, CD4 TCRs peaked at regions 160-218 and 743-854. Spike-specific TCR breadth and depth went up after people got two AZD1222 doses.

The chain carries TRBV11-2 and TRBJ1-6; TRBD1 aligns across 7 bases. The receptor was isolated from an adult in good health. This specimen was peripheral blood, taken on day 0 of AZD1222 vaccination. CDR3 loop: CASSLETGAADNSPLHF. The CDR3 DNA reads as TGTGCCAGCAGCTTAGAAACAGGGGCCGCAGATAATTCACCCCTCCACTTT.